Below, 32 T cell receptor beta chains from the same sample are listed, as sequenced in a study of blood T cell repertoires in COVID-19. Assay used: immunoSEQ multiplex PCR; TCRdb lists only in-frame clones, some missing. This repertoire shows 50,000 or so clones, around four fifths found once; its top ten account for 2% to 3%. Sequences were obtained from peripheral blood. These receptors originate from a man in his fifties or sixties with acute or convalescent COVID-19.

The CDR3 loop is CASSFEGRGTGELFF. Here the CDR3 DNA reads TGTGCCAGCAGCTTTGAAGGGCGGGGGACCGGGGAGCTGTTTTTT. V gene TRBV11-3 combines with J gene TRBJ2-2, with 7 bases fitting TRBD2. J lost 5 bases, V lost 3 bases, and 6 bases had no gene match. The CDR3 runs to 15 residues. CDR1 is SGHNT and CDR2 is YENEEA in the germline V gene.

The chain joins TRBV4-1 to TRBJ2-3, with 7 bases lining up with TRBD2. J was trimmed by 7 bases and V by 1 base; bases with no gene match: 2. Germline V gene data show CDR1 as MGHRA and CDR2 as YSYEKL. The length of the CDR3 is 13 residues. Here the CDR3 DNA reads TGCGCCAGCAGCCAAGGGGGAGGGTATACGCAGTATTTT. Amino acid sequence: CASSQGGGYTQYF.

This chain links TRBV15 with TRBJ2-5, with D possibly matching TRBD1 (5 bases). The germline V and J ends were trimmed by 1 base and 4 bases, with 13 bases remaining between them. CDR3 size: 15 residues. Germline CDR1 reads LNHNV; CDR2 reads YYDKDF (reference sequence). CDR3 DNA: TGTGCCACCAGCAGAGCTGGCAGGGAAGGAGAGACCCAGTACTTC. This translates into CATSRAGREGETQYF.

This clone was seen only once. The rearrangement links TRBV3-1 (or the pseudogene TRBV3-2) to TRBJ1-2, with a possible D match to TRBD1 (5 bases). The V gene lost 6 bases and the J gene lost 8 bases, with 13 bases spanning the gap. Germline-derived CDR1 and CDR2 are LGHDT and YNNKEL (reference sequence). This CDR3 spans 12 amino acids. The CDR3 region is CASSQGPRGYTF. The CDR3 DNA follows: TGTGCCAGCAGTCAGGGCCCGCGGGGCTACACCTTC.

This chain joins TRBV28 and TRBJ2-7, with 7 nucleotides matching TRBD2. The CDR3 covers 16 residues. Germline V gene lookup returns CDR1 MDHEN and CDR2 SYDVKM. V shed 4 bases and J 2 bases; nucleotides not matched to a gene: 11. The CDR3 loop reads CASSSAGEVVAYEQYF. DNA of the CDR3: TGTGCCAGCAGTTCGGCGGGAGAGGTGGTAGCCTACGAGCAGTACTTC.

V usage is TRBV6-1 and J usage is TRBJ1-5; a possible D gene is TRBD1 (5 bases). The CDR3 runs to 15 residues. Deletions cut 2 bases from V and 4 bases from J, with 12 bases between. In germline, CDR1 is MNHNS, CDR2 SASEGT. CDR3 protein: CASSEIGDFNQPQHF. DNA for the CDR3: TGTGCCAGCAGTGAAATTGGGGACTTTAATCAGCCCCAGCATTTT.

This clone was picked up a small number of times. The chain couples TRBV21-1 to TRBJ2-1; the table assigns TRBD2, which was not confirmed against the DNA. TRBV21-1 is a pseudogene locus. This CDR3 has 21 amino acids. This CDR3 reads CASSKKAYPTQERETYNEQFF. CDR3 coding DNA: TGTGCCAGCAGCAAAAAGGCCTATCCAACCCAGGAGCGGGAGACGTACAATGAGCAGTTCTTC.

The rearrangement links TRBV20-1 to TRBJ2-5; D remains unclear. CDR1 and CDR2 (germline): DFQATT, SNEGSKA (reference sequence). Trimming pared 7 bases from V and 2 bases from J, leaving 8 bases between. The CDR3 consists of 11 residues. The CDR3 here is CSVRFQETQYF. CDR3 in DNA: TGCAGTGTCCGGTTTCAAGAGACCCAGTACTTC.

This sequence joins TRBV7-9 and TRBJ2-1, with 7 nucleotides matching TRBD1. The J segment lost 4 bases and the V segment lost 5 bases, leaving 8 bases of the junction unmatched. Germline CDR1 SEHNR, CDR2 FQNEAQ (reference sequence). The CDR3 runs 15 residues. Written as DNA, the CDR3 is TGTGCCAGCAGCACCCCTGACAGGGCTTACAATGAGCAGTTCTTC. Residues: CASSTPDRAYNEQFF.

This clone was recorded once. CDR3 loop: CASSLFNGGSPLHF. As DNA, the CDR3 is TGTGCCAGCAGCCTCTTCAACGGGGGGTCACCCCTCCACTTT. The genes are TRBV3-1 (or the pseudogene TRBV3-2) and TRBJ1-6; maybe TRBD1 (5 bases). Germline CDR1 reads LGHDT; CDR2 reads YNNKEL (reference sequence). The CDR3 has 14 residues. V dropped 4 bases and J dropped 10 bases, with 14 bases sitting between them.

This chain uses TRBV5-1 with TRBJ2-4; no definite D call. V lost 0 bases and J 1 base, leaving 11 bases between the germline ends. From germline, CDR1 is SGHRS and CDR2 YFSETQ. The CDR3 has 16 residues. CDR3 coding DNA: TGCGCCAGCAGCTTGGCCCTAGAGGCCGCCAAAAACATTCAGTACTTC. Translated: CASSLALEAAKNIQYF. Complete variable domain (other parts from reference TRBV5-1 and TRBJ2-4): KAGVTQTPRYLIKTRGQQVTLSCSPISGHRSVSWYQQTPGQGLQFLFEYFSETQRNKGNFPGRFSGRQFSNSRSEMNVSTLELGDSALYLCASSLALEAAKNIQYFGAGTRLSVL.

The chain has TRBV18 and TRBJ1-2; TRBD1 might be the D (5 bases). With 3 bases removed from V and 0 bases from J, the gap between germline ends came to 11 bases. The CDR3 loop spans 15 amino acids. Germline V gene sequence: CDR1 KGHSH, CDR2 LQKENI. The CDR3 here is CASSPGQEANYGYTF. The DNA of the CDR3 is TGTGCCAGCTCACCGGGGCAAGAAGCTAACTATGGCTACACCTTC. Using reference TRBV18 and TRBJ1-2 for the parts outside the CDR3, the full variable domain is NAGVMQNPRHLVRRRGQEARLRCSPMKGHSHVYWYRQLPEEGLKFMVYLQKENIIDESGMPKERFSAEFPKEGPSILRIQQVVRGDSAAYFCASSPGQEANYGYTFGSGTRLTVV.

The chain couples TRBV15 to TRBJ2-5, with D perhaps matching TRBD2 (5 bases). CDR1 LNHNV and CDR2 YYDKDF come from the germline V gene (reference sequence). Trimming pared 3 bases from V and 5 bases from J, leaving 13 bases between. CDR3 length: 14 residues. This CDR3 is CATSRLAREETQYF. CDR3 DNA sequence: TGTGCCACCAGCAGGCTAGCCCGTGAGGAGACCCAGTACTTC.

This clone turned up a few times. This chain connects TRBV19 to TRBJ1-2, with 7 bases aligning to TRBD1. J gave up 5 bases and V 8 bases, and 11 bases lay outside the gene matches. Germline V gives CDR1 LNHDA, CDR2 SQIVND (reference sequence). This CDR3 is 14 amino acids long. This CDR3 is CASRRQGERYGYTF. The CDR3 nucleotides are TGTGCCAGTCGCCGACAGGGCGAAAGGTATGGCTACACCTTC. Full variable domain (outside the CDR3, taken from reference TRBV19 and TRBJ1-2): DGGITQSPKYLFRKEGQNVTLSCEQNLNHDAMYWYRQDPGQGLRLIYYSQIVNDFQKGDIAEGYSVSREKKESFPLTVTSAQKNPTAFYLCASRRQGERYGYTFGSGTRLTVV.

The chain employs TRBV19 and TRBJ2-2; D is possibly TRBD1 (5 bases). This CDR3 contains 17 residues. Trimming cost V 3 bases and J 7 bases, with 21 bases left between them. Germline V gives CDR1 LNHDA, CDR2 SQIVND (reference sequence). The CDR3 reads CASSIGRGERRSGELFF. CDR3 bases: TGTGCCAGTAGTATTGGTAGGGGTGAACGAAGAAGCGGGGAGCTGTTTTTT.

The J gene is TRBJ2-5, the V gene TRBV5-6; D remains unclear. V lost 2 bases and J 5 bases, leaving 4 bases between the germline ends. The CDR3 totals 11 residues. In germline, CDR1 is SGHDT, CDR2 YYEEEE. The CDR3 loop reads CASSFRETQYF. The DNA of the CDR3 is TGTGCCAGCAGCTTCCGGGAGACCCAGTACTTC.

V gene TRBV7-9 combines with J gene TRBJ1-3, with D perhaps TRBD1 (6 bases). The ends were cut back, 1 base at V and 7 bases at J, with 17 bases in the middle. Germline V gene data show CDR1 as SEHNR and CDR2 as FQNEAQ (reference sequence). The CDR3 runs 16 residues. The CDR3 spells CASSLDRVIRGNTIYF. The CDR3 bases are TGTGCCAGCAGCTTAGACAGGGTGATAAGAGGCAACACCATATATTTT.

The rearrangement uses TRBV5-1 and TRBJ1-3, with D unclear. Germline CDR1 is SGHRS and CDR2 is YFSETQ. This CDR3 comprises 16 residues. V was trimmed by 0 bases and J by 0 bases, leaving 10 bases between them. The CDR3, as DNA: TGCGCCAGCAGCTTGGAGATGTTGAGCTCTGGAAACACCATATATTTT. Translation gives CASSLEMLSSGNTIYF. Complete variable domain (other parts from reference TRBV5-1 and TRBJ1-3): KAGVTQTPRYLIKTRGQQVTLSCSPISGHRSVSWYQQTPGQGLQFLFEYFSETQRNKGNFPGRFSGRQFSNSRSEMNVSTLELGDSALYLCASSLEMLSSGNTIYFGEGSWLTVV.

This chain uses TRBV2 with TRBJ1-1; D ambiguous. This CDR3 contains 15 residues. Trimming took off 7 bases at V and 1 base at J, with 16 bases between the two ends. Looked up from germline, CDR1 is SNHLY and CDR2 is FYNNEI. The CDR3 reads CASTLTSEGNTEAFF. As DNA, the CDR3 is TGTGCCAGCACCCTGACCTCGGAGGGGAACACTGAAGCTTTCTTT.

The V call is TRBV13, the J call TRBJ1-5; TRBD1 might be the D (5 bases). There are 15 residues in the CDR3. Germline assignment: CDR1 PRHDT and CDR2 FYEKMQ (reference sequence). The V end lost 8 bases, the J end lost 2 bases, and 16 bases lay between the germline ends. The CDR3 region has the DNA TGTGCCAGCTCTATATTCGGGGGAGGCAATCAGCCCCAGCATTTT. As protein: CASSIFGGGNQPQHF. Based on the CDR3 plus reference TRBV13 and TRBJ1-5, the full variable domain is AAGVIQSPRHLIKEKRETATLKCYPIPRHDTVYWYQQGPGQDPQFLISFYEKMQSDKGSIPDRFSAQQFSDYHSELNMSSLELGDSALYFCASSIFGGGNQPQHFGDGTRLSIL.

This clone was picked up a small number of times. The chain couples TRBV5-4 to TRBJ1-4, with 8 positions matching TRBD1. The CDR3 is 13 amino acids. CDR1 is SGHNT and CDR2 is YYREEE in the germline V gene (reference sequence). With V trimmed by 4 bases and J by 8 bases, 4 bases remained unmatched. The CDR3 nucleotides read TGTGCCAGCAGCGAAAGACAGGGGGAAAAACTGTTTTTT. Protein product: CASSERQGEKLFF.

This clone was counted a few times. This chain's CDR3 is CATSRVRGQGYQPQHF. Written as DNA, the CDR3 is TGTGCCACCAGCAGAGTGCGGGGACAGGGGTACCAGCCCCAGCATTTT. The chain combines TRBV15 with TRBJ1-5; 10 bases fit TRBD1. J gave up 7 bases and V 1 base, and 7 bases lay outside the gene matches. Germline CDR1 and CDR2: LNHNV and YYDKDF (reference sequence). CDR3 length equals 16 residues.

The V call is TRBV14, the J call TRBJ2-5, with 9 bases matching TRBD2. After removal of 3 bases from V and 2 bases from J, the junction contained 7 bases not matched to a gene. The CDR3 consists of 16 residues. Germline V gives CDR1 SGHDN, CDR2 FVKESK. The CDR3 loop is CASSQGLALGQETQYF. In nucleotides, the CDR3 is TGTGCCAGCAGCCAGGGACTAGCTCTAGGGCAAGAGACCCAGTACTTC.

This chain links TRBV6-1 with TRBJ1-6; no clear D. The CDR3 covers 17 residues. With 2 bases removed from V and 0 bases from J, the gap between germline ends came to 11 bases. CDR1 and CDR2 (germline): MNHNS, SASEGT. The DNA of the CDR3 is TGTGCCAGCAGTGAATTCGAGGCAAGCTCCTATAATTCACCCCTCCACTTT. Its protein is CASSEFEASSYNSPLHF.

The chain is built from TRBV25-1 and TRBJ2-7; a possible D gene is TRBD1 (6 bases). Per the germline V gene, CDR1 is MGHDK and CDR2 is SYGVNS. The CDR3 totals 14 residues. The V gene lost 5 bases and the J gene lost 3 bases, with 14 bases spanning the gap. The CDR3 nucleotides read TGTGCCAGCAGTACAAGGGGGTTAGTCTACGAGCAGTACTTC. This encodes CASSTRGLVYEQYF.

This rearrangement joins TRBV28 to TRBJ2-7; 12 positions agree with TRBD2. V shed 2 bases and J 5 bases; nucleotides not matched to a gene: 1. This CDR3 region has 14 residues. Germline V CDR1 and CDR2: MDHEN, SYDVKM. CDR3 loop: CASSLRLAGDEQYF. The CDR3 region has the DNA TGTGCCAGCAGTTTACGACTAGCGGGAGACGAGCAGTACTTC.

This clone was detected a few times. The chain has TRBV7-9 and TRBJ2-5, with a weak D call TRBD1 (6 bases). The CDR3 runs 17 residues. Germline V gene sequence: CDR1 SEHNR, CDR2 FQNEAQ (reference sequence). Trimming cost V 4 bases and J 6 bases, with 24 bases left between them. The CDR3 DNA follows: TGTGCCAGCAGCTCCAAGATGGACAGCGATCCCCCCAAGACCCAGTACTTC. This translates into CASSSKMDSDPPKTQYF.

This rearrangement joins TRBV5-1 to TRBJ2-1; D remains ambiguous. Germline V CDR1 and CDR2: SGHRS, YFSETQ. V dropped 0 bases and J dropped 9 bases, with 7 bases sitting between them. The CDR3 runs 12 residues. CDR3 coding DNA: TGCGCCAGCAGCTTGGCCGGTCTTGAGCAGTTCTTC. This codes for CASSLAGLEQFF.

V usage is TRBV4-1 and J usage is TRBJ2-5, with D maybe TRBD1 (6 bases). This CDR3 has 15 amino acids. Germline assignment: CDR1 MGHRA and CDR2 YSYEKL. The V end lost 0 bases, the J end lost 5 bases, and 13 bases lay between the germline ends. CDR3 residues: CASSQDTGSGETQYF. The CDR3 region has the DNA TGCGCCAGCAGCCAAGACACAGGGTCCGGTGAGACCCAGTACTTC.

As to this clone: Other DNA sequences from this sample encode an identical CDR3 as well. In nucleotides, the CDR3 is TGTGCCAGCAGCTCCAGGGGGCGATCGTACGAGCAGTACTTC. It translates to CASSSRGRSYEQYF. The chain recombines TRBV5-8 with TRBJ2-7; 8 bases map to TRBD1. The CDR3 is made up of 14 amino acids. V was pared by 3 bases and J by 4 bases, with 6 bases of the junction left unmatched. The V gene's germline CDR1 is SGHTS and CDR2 YDEGEE.

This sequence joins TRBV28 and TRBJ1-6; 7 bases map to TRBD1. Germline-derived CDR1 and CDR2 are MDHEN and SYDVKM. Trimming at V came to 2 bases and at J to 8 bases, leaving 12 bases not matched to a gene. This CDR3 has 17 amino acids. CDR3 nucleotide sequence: TGTGCCAGCAGTTTAATGCAGGGGGATCTTTGGTATTCACCCCTCCACTTT. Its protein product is CASSLMQGDLWYSPLHF.

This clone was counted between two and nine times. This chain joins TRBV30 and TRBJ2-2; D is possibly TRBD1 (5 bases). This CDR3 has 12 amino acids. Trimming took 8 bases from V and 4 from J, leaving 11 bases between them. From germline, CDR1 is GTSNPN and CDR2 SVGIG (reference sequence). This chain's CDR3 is CALRGGTGELFF. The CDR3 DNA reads TGTGCCCTAAGGGGCGGCACCGGGGAGCTGTTTTTT.